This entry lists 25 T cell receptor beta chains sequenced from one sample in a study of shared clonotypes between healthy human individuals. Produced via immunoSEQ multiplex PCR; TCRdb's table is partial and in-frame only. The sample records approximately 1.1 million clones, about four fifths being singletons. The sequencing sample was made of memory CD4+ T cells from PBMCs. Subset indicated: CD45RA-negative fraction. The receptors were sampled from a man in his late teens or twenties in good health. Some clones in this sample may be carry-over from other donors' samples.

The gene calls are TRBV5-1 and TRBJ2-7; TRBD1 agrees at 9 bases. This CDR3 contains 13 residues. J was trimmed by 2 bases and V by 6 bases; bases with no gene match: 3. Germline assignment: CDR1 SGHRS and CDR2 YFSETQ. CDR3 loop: CASMGQGAYEQYF. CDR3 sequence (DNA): TGCGCCAGCATGGGACAGGGTGCCTACGAGCAGTACTTC.

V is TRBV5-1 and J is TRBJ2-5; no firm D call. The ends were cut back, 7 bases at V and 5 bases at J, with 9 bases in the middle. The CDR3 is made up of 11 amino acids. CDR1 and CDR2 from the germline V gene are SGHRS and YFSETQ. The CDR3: CASAAQETQYF. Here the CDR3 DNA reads TGCGCCAGCGCGGCTCAGGAGACCCAGTACTTC.

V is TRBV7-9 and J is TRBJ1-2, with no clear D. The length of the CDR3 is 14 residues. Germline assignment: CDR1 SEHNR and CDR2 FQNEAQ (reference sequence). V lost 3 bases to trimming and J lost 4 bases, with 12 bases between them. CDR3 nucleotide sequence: TGTGCCAGCAGCTTTCTCGGAGGTAGCTATGGCTACACCTTC. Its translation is CASSFLGGSYGYTF.

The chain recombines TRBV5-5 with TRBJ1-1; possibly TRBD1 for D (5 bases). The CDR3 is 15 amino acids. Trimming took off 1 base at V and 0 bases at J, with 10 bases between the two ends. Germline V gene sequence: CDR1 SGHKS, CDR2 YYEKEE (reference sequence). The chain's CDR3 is CASSLRGIMNTEAFF. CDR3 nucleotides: TGTGCCAGCAGCTTGCGGGGGATCATGAACACTGAAGCTTTCTTT.

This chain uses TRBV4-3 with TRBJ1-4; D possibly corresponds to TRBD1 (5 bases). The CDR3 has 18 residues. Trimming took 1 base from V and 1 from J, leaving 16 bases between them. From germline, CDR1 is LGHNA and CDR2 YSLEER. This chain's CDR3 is CASSQGRDGEKTNEKLFF. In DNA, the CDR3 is TGCGCCAGCAGCCAAGGGCGGGACGGGGAAAAAACTAATGAAAAACTGTTTTTT.

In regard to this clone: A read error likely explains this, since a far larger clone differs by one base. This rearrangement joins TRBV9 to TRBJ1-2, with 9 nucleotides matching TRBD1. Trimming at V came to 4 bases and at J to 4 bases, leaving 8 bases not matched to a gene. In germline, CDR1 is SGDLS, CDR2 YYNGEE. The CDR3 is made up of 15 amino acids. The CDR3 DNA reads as TGTGCCAGCAGCCTGAGGGACAGGGCCCTCTATGGCTACACCTTC. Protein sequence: CASSLRDRALYGYTF.

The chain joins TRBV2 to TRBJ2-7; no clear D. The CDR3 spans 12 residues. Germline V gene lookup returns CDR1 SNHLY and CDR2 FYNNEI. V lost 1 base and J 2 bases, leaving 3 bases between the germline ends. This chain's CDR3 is CASSEGPYEQYF. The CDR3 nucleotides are TGTGCCAGCAGTGAAGGCCCCTACGAGCAGTACTTC.

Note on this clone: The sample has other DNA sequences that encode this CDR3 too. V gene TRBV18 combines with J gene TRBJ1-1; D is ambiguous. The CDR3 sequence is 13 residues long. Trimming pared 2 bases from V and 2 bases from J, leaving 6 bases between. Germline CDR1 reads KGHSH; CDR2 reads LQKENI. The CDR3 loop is CASSPNRNTEAFF. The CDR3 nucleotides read TGTGCCAGCTCACCAAACAGAAACACTGAAGCTTTCTTT.

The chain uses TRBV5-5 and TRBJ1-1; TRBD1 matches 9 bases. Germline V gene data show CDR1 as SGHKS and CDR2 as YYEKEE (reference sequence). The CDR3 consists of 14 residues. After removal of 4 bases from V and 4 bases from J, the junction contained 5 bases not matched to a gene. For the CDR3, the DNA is TGTGCCAGCAGCCTCCGGGACAGGGTCACTGAAGCTTTCTTT. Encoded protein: CASSLRDRVTEAFF.

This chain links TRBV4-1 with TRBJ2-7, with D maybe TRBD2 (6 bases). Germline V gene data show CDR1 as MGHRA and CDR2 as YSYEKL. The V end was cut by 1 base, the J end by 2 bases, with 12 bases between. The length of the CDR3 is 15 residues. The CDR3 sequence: CASSQVPRGTYEQYF. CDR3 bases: TGCGCCAGCAGCCAAGTACCGCGGGGTACCTACGAGCAGTACTTC.

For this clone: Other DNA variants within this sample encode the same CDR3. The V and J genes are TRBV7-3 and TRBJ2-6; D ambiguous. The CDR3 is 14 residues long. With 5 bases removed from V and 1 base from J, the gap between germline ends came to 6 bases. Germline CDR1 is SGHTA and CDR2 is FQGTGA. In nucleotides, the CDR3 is TGTGCCAGCAGCGAAACGTCTGGGGCCAACGTCCTGACTTTC. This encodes CASSETSGANVLTF.

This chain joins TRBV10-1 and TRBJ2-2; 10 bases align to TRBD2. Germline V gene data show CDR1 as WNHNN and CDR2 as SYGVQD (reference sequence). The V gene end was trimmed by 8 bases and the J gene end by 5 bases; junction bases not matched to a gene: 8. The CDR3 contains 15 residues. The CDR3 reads CASGGVAGGTGELFF. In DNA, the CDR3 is TGCGCCAGCGGGGGCGTAGCGGGAGGAACCGGGGAGCTGTTTTTT.

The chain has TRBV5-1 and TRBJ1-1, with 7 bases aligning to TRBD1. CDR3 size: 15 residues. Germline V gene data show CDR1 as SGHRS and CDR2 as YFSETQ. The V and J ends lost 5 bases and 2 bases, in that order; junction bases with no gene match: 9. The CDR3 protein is CASRTQGGVNTEAFF. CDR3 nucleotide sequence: TGCGCCAGCAGAACTCAGGGGGGAGTTAACACTGAAGCTTTCTTT.

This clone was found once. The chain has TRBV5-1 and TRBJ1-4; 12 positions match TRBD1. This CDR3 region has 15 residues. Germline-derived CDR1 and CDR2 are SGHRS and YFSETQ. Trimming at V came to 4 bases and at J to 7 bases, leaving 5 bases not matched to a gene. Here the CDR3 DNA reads TGCGCCAGCAGCCCCGGGACAGGGGGCAGTGAAAAACTGTTTTTT. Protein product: CASSPGTGGSEKLFF.

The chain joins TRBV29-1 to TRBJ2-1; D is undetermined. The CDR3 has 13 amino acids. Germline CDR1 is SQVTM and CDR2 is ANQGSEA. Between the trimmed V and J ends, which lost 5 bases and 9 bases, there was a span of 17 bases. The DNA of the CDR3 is TGCAGCGTTCAAACCACTCTCCCCCCTGAGCAGTTCTTC. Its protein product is CSVQTTLPPEQFF.

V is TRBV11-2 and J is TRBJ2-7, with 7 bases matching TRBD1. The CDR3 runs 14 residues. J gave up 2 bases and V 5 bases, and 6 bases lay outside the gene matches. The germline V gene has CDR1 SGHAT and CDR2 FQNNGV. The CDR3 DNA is TGTGCCAGCAGCAGGGACAGAGTACCCTACGAGCAGTACTTC. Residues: CASSRDRVPYEQYF.

Written as DNA, the CDR3 is TGTGCCAGCAGCAGACAGGGAAGAGGGTCCTACGAGCAGTACTTC. Residues: CASSRQGRGSYEQYF. The chain is built from TRBV28 and TRBJ2-7; 7 nucleotides match TRBD1. Losses at the gene ends were 6 bases for V and 1 base for J; bases not matched to a gene: 9. CDR3 length: 15 amino acids. The germline CDR1 and CDR2 sequences are MDHEN and SYDVKM.

The CDR3 DNA reads TGTGCCATCAGGCGACAGGGGGCAGGTGAGACCCAGTACTTC. Its protein product is CAIRRQGAGETQYF. The V gene is TRBV10-3, the J gene TRBJ2-5; 10 bases map to TRBD1. Per germline, CDR1 ENHRY and CDR2 SYGVKD. This CDR3 comprises 14 residues. The trim removed 6 bases at V and 5 bases at J, leaving 6 bases unmatched.

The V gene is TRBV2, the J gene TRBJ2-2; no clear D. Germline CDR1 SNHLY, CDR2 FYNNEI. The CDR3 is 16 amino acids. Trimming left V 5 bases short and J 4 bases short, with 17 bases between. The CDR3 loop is CASSRLSKMGTGELFF. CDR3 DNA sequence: TGTGCCAGCAGTCGCCTATCAAAGATGGGCACCGGGGAGCTGTTTTTT.

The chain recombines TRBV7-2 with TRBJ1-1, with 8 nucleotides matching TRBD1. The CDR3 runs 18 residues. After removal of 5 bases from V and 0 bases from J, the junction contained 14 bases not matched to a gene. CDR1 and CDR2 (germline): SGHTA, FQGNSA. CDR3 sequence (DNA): TGTGCCAGCAGCCCAAGGACAGGGTGGATCACTATGAACACTGAAGCTTTCTTT. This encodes CASSPRTGWITMNTEAFF.

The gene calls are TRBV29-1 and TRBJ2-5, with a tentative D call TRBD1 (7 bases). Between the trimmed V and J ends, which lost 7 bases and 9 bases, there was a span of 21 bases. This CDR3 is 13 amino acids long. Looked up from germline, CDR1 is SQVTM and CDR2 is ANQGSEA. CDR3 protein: CSARDSGSGAQYF. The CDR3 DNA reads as TGCAGCGCGCGGGACAGCGGCTCTGGGGCCCAGTACTTC.

The CDR3 is CASSHVGSGEETQYF. CDR3 nucleotides: TGTGCCAGCAGCCATGTTGGTAGCGGGGAAGAGACCCAGTACTTC. The V call is TRBV4-2, the J call TRBJ2-5; 8 positions agree with TRBD2. The CDR3 loop spans 15 amino acids. Per germline, CDR1 LGHNA and CDR2 YNFKEQ. The V segment lost 3 bases and the J segment 3 bases; nucleotides outside the gene matches: 6.

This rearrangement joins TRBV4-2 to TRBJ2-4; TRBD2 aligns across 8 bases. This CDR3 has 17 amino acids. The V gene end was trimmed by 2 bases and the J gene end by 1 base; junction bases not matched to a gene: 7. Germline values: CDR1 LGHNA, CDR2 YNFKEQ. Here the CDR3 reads CASSQMIAGPAKNIQYF. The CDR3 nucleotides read TGTGCCAGCAGCCAAATGATAGCGGGACCCGCCAAAAACATTCAGTACTTC.

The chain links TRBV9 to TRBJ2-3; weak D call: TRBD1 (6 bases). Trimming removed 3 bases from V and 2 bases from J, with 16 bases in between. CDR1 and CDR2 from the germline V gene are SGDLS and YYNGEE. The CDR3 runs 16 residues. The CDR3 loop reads CASSAPGTLVTDTQYF. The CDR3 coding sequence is TGTGCCAGCAGCGCCCCCGGGACACTAGTCACAGATACGCAGTATTTT.

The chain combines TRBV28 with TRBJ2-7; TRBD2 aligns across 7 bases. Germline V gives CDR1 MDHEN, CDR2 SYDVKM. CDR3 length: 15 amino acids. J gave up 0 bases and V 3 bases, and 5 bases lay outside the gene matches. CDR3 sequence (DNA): TGTGCCAGCAGTTTGGGCGGGAGTTTCTCCTACGAGCAGTACTTC. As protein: CASSLGGSFSYEQYF.